Below, 21 T cell receptor beta chains from the same sample are listed, as sequenced in a study of vaccination and CD4 T cells after COVID-19 (dated 2022 in TCRdb). The library relied on PCR. Reads for this sample came from an Illumina iSeq 100. At the Johns Hopkins FTIC core, DNA from the cultured CD4+ T cells underwent TCR sequencing with the Oncomine TCR Beta short-read assay. TCRdb reran the public reads through fastp at Q25 and MiXCR, keeping productive beta chains. For every CDR3 protein sequence, its rows merge into one entry that carries the most common genes and DNA. The sample table records some 7,400 distinct CDR3 sequences; about 35% of these occur just once. Of the sample, about a sixth falls within the top ten clones. Their recognized antigens are unknown. The treatment or condition label of this sample denotes: roughly ten-day PBMC culture with coronavirus spike peptide pools or control peptides (ViraFEST assay). CD4+ T cells from unexposed donors were collected before the COVID-19 pandemic (2011-2018).

Sample: CD4+ T cells from blood, cultured in vitro. All receptors come from a human donor in good health.

This rearrangement joins TRBV2 to TRBJ2-3; D unclear. Trimming left V 6 bases short and J 0 bases short, with 4 bases between. The germline gives CDR1 SNHLY, CDR2 FYNNEI. The CDR3 has 12 residues. Here the CDR3 DNA reads TGTGCCAGCAGAATTAGCACAGATACGCAGTATTTT. It specifies CASRISTDTQYF.

The chain combines TRBV7-2 with TRBJ2-7, with D uncertain. Trimming cost V 2 bases and J 0 bases, with 5 bases left between them. Germline CDR1 SGHTA, CDR2 FQGNSA. The CDR3 has 13 residues. The DNA of the CDR3 is TGTGCCAGCAGCTTAAGTTTCTCCTACGAGCAGTACTTC. It specifies CASSLSFSYEQYF. Complete variable domain (other parts from reference TRBV7-2 and TRBJ2-7): GAGVSQSPSNKVTEKGKDVELRCDPISGHTALYWYRQSLGQGLEFLIYFQGNSAPDKSGLPSDRFSAERTGGSVSTLTIQRTQQEDSAVYLCASSLSFSYEQYFGPGTRLTVT.

The V gene is TRBV2, the J gene TRBJ2-5, with D unresolved. Germline V lookup: CDR1 SNHLY, CDR2 FYNNEI. V was trimmed by 6 bases and J by 3 bases, leaving 11 bases between them. There are 13 residues in the CDR3. The CDR3 coding sequence is TGTGCCAGCAGCGCTTACAGAGAAGAGACCCAGTACTTC. It specifies CASSAYREETQYF. Full variable domain (remainder filled in from reference TRBV2 and TRBJ2-5): EPEVTQTPSHQVTQMGQEVILRCVPISNHLYFYWYRQILGQKVEFLVSFYNNEISEKSEIFDDQFSVERPDGSNFTLKIRSTKLEDSAMYFCASSAYREETQYFGPGTRLLVL.

This clonotype was counted between two and nine times. The chain recombines TRBV20-1 with TRBJ2-7; 7 bases agree with TRBD1. The CDR3 covers 14 residues. The ends lost 6 bases at V and 4 bases at J; junction bases unmatched: 12. Germline lookup yields CDR1 DFQATT and CDR2 SNEGSKA (reference sequence). The CDR3 DNA reads as TGCAGTGCCAGGGGGTTCACGACAATTTACGAGCAGTACTTC. It specifies CSARGFTTIYEQYF.

This clonotype was seen just once. This chain connects TRBV5-8 to TRBJ1-1; D call uncertain. The ends were cut back, 5 bases at V and 0 bases at J, with 20 bases in the middle. Germline V gene data show CDR1 as SGHTS and CDR2 as YDEGEE. This CDR3 comprises 17 residues. Here the CDR3 DNA reads TGTGCCAGCAGTCGCTACCTGGTATTAGCGATGAACACTGAAGCTTTCTTT. Protein: CASSRYLVLAMNTEAFF.

This clonotype was recorded a few times. The genes are TRBV20-1 and TRBJ2-3; D may be TRBD1 or TRBD2 (6 bases each). This CDR3 has 13 amino acids. CDR1 is DFQATT and CDR2 is SNEGSKA in the germline V gene (reference sequence). The CDR3 protein is CRPLGGGTDTQYF. In nucleotides, the CDR3 is TGCAGGCCACTCGGGGGCGGCACAGATACGCAGTATTTT.

This clonotype turned up a few times. The chain combines TRBV6-1 with TRBJ1-5; no reliable D call. The CDR3 totals 16 residues. Trimming pared 8 bases from V and 7 bases from J, leaving 24 bases between. Germline values: CDR1 MNHNS, CDR2 SASEGT. CDR3: CASSPGRQVGSQPQHF. CDR3 DNA sequence: TGTGCCAGCTCCCCCGGACGGCAAGTGGGAAGCCAGCCCCAGCATTTT.

In its sample, this clonotype was seen a few times. The V gene is TRBV28, the J gene TRBJ1-2; no clear D. Deletions cut 3 bases from V and 4 bases from J, with 12 bases between. The length of the CDR3 is 14 residues. Germline V CDR1 and CDR2: MDHEN, SYDVKM. CDR3 loop: CASSLTGIFYGYTF. DNA of the CDR3: TGTGCCAGCAGTTTGACCGGGATCTTCTATGGCTACACCTTC.

V is TRBV6-2 or TRBV6-3 and J is TRBJ2-7; 8 bases align to TRBD2. The CDR3 covers 15 residues. The trim removed 2 bases at V and 5 bases at J, leaving 8 bases unmatched. Germline CDR1 is MNHEY and CDR2 is SVGEGT. Here the CDR3 reads CASSYGTGGAHEQYF. The DNA for the CDR3 is TGTGCCAGCAGTTACGGTACCGGGGGGGCCCACGAGCAGTACTTC.

Only a few counts were recorded for this clonotype. This chain connects TRBV19 to TRBJ1-6; 7 bases fit TRBD1. In germline, CDR1 is LNHDA, CDR2 SQIVND (reference sequence). Trimming cost V 7 bases and J 7 bases; bases outside gene matches: 13. This CDR3 has 16 residues. The DNA for the CDR3 is TGTGCCAGTACCCGCAGCGGCAGGGGGTGGAATTCACCCCTCCACTTT. As protein: CASTRSGRGWNSPLHF.

The rearrangement joins TRBV11-2 to TRBJ1-1; TRBD1 is a possible D gene (5 bases). Trimming stripped 3 bases from V and 0 bases from J, with 11 bases between. The CDR3 sequence is 15 residues long. Germline lookup yields CDR1 SGHAT and CDR2 FQNNGV. The chain's CDR3 is CASSFRRGLNTEAFF. The CDR3 region has the DNA TGTGCCAGCAGCTTTCGCCGGGGCTTGAACACTGAAGCTTTCTTT.

The chain joins TRBV7-9 to TRBJ1-1, with D perhaps matching TRBD1 (5 bases). The CDR3 consists of 16 residues. Germline lookup yields CDR1 SEHNR and CDR2 FQNEAQ (reference sequence). Trimming pared 1 base from V and 1 base from J, leaving 13 bases between. This CDR3 reads CASSLVRGGANTEAFF. CDR3 coding DNA: TGTGCCAGCAGCTTAGTTCGGGGAGGGGCGAACACTGAAGCTTTCTTT.

The chain couples TRBV27 to TRBJ2-3, with TRBD2 identical over 7 bases. Germline CDR1 MNHEY, CDR2 SMNVEV (reference sequence). The CDR3 extends over 14 amino acids. V shed 6 bases, J shed 6 bases, and the junction held 9 bases outside the gene matches. Here the CDR3 DNA reads TGTGCCAGCAGGCGACTCGGGAGGCCCGATACGCAGTATTTT. Its protein is CASRRLGRPDTQYF.

This clonotype has only a few counts. The V call is TRBV20-1, the J call TRBJ1-1, with 8 bases identical to TRBD1. With 6 bases clipped from V and 3 bases from J, the junction kept 6 bases outside the gene matches. This CDR3 spans 13 amino acids. Germline CDR1 reads DFQATT; CDR2 reads SNEGSKA (reference sequence). This CDR3 is CSASPDRDTEAFF. As DNA, the CDR3 is TGCAGTGCCTCCCCGGACAGGGACACTGAAGCTTTCTTT.

This clonotype has only one observation. The chain carries TRBV6-5 and TRBJ1-2; a weak D match, TRBD1 (6 bases). CDR3 length equals 14 residues. Germline CDR1 is MNHEY and CDR2 is SVGAGI. Between the trimmed V and J ends, which lost 0 bases and 7 bases, there was a span of 12 bases. As DNA, the CDR3 is TGTGCCAGCAGTTACTCACAGGGAACGGGTGGCTACACCTTC. As protein: CASSYSQGTGGYTF.

The chain recombines TRBV4-3 with TRBJ1-5; a possible D gene is TRBD1 (5 bases). The length of the CDR3 is 16 residues. V was clipped by 0 bases and J by 7 bases, with 16 bases between them. Per the germline V gene, CDR1 is LGHNA and CDR2 is YSLEER. The CDR3 DNA reads TGCGCCAGCAGCCAAGATCTCGGGAGGGGATCCCAGCCCCAGCATTTT. Translation: CASSQDLGRGSQPQHF.

This clonotype showed up just a few times. The chain combines TRBV21-1 with TRBJ1-5; TRBD1 is taken as the D call from the table, unchecked against the DNA. TRBV21-1 is a documented pseudogene. The CDR3 contains 16 residues. CDR3 amino acids: CASSKETGGRNQPQHF. The CDR3, as DNA: TGTGCCAGCAGCAAAGAGACAGGGGGCCGCAATCAGCCCCAGCATTTT.

This clonotype was found a few times. V gene TRBV5-4 combines with J gene TRBJ1-2; D unclear. The CDR3 spans 16 residues. Germline values: CDR1 SGHNT, CDR2 YYREEE (reference sequence). Deletions cut 0 bases from V and 0 bases from J, with 12 bases between. This CDR3 is CASSLAMDGPNYGYTF. The CDR3 DNA is TGTGCCAGCAGCTTGGCCATGGACGGTCCTAACTATGGCTACACCTTC.

This clonotype showed up just a few times. This chain joins TRBV6-1 and TRBJ2-1; 8 nucleotides align to TRBD1. V trimming: 5 bases; J trimming: 8 bases; junction bases outside the gene matches: 8. CDR3 size: 14 residues. Germline assignment: CDR1 MNHNS and CDR2 SASEGT. The CDR3 spells CASSPQGALHEQFF. The DNA of the CDR3 is TGTGCCAGCAGTCCTCAGGGGGCACTTCATGAGCAGTTCTTC.

This clonotype was detected a few times. V gene TRBV6-1 combines with J gene TRBJ1-3; 7 bases fit TRBD1. Germline V gene sequence: CDR1 MNHNS, CDR2 SASEGT. V lost 4 bases to trimming and J lost 3 bases; unmatched junction nucleotides: 9. The CDR3 contains 16 residues. CDR3 nucleotides: TGTGCCAGCAGTGGTGCAGCAGGGGGAAGTGGAAACACCATATATTTT. Its protein product is CASSGAAGGSGNTIYF.

CDR3 nucleotides: TGCAGTGCTAGCCTGATAGCGGGAGGGCCCTACGAGCAGTACTTC. It codes for CSASLIAGGPYEQYF. V usage is TRBV20-1 and J usage is TRBJ2-7; TRBD2 matches 11 bases. The CDR3 is 15 residues long. Trimming cost V 3 bases and J 2 bases; bases outside gene matches: 6. Germline CDR1 reads DFQATT; CDR2 reads SNEGSKA (reference sequence).